These T cell receptor beta chains were read from a single sample in a study of cytomegalovirus exposure and HLA in healthy donors. The repertoire was sequenced with immunoSEQ multiplex PCR; TCRdb's copy has only in-frame clones and lacks some. The sample carries roughly 180,000 clones, roughly a tenth recorded once. The specimen sequenced was PBMCs. The receptor source for this set is a woman aged 30 to 39 in good health and CMV-seropositive. The CDR3 runs from the conserved cysteine through the conserved F or W. D genes are given only for firm matches. Clone size is stated in some rows and not others, as once, few, many or a class when expanded.

d_call j_call v_call clone_size cdr3_aa
NA TRBJ2-2 TRBV5-1 NA CASSTVIAMNTGELFF
NA TRBJ1-1 TRBV30 NA CAWSVIGGTTEAFF
NA TRBJ2-7 TRBV6-8 few CASSYSSSRDKSFVPYEQYF
TRBD1 TRBJ2-1 TRBV18 few CASSPQGQGYNEQFF
TRBD2 TRBJ2-7 TRBV19 NA CASSTGTSYEQYF
NA TRBJ1-2 TRBV15 NA CATSTEGVERYGYTF
NA TRBJ1-2 TRBV2 NA CASSEAGRGGYTF
NA TRBJ2-5 TRBV5-4 few CASSPGSEWETQYF
NA TRBJ1-2 TRBV5-4 NA CASSPQWAEGYTF
NA TRBJ2-5 TRBV9 NA CASSPQSTAEETQYF
TRBD1 TRBJ1-5 TRBV10-2 NA CASSPTGQLQPQHF
NA TRBJ1-2 TRBV19 NA CASSDSNYGYTF
NA TRBJ2-1 TRBV30 few CAWSRRGHEQFF
NA TRBJ2-1 TRBV5-4 NA CASSLGPQGNEQFF
NA TRBJ2-3 TRBV10-3 few CATQQGLGTDTQYF
TRBD2 TRBJ2-7 TRBV4-1 few CASSQAGGPYEQYF
NA TRBJ1-1 TRBV29-1 few CSVDTGKTEAFF
NA TRBJ2-1 TRBV2 few CASKRDSSYNEQFF
TRBD2 TRBJ2-1 TRBV9 NA CASSVSGGYNEQFF
NA TRBJ2-1 TRBV5-1 NA CASSPMGTFENEQFF
NA TRBJ1-2 TRBV9 NA CASSVVTAPSNYGYTF
TRBD1 TRBJ2-1 TRBV9 few CASSAQNDGTGPYNEQFF
NA TRBJ2-2 TRBV7-6 few CASSLEAGLVTGELFF
TRBD1 TRBJ1-2 TRBV2 few CARSDRGGRYTF
NA TRBJ2-3 TRBV19 NA CASSAVKTDTQYF
NA TRBJ1-5 TRBV10-3 few CAISEPPEGMQPQHF
NA TRBJ1-2 TRBV7-9 few CASSLPSGGYGYTF
NA TRBJ1-2 TRBV19 NA CASSMGQHGYTF
NA TRBJ1-1 TRBV10-2 few CASRGDAANTEAFF
NA TRBJ2-7 TRBV6-1 NA CASSPESHSYEQYF
NA TRBJ2-7 TRBV19 NA CASSFGIFAYEQYF
TRBD1 TRBJ2-3 TRBV5-1 NA CASSTLQGARDTQYF
NA TRBJ2-1 TRBV9 NA CASSVGGHFSYNEQFF
TRBD1 TRBJ2-7 TRBV5-1 NA CASSLEGQRMYEQYF
NA TRBJ2-3 TRBV5-1 few CASSLETYPDTQYF
NA TRBJ2-7 TRBV15 NA CATSRDKTREQYF
TRBD2 TRBJ2-3 TRBV10-3 few CAISEGSGGPPDTQYF
TRBD1 TRBJ1-2 TRBV25-1 few CASSDGTGGGYGYTF
NA TRBJ2-4 TRBV5-4 NA CASSLRNAKNIQYF
TRBD1 TRBJ1-3 TRBV5-1 few CASSLGQGGFSGNTIYF
NA TRBJ2-5 TRBV15 NA CATSVPTRQAQYF
NA TRBJ2-3 TRBV10-2 NA CASISGSTTTDTQYF
TRBD1 TRBJ2-1 TRBV5-1 few CASSSQGAVDEQFF
NA TRBJ1-5 TRBV6-7 few CASNGEDNQPQHF
TRBD2 TRBJ2-5 TRBV5-1 few CASSLGTSGRETQYF
TRBD2 TRBJ2-1 TRBV6-1 NA CASKTSGTSRHEQFF
NA TRBJ2-7 TRBV4-1 few CASSPPGQRGEQYF
NA TRBJ2-1 TRBV2 few CATHRGSSYNEQFF
NA TRBJ2-5 TRBV4-1 once CASSQDRAGARQTQYF
TRBD2 TRBJ2-3 TRBV9 few CASSVVAGGPDTQYF
TRBD2 TRBJ2-1 TRBV5-4 few CASSSDAGGVRPWFF
TRBD1 TRBJ1-3 TRBV7-2 few CASSRQGTENTIYF
NA TRBJ2-7 TRBV30 few CAWLSGAYEQYF
TRBD2 TRBJ2-7 TRBV25-1 few CASSVPRTSGTSYEQYF
NA TRBJ2-7 TRBV6-5 NA CASSLSGSEQYF
TRBD1 TRBJ2-4 TRBV5-1 few CASSRGGQGENIQYF
TRBD2 TRBJ2-5 TRBV5-1 NA CASSLASSGVQGTQYF
NA TRBJ1-5 TRBV29-1 few CSVGGGNQPQHF
TRBD1 TRBJ1-1 TRBV5-1 NA CASSQALQGANTEAFF